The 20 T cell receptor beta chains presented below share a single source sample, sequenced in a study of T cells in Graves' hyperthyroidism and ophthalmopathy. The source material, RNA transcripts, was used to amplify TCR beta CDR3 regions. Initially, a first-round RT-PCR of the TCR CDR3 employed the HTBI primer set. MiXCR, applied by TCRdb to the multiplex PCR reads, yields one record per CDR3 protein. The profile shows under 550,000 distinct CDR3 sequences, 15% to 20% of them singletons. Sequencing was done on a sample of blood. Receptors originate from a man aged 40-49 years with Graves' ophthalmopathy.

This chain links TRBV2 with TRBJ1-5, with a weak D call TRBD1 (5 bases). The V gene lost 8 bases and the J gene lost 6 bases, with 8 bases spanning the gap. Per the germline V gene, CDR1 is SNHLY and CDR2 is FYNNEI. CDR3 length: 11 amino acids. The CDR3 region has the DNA TGTGCCAGCGGGGGGGGTCAGCCCCAGCATTTT. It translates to CASGGGQPQHF. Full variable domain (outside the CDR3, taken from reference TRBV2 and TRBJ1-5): EPEVTQTPSHQVTQMGQEVILRCVPISNHLYFYWYRQILGQKVEFLVSFYNNEISEKSEIFDDQFSVERPDGSNFTLKIRSTKLEDSAMYFCASGGGQPQHFGDGTRLSIL.

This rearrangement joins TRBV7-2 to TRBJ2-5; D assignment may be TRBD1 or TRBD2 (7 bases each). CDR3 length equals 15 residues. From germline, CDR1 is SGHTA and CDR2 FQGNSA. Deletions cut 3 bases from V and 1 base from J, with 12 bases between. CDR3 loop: CASSFQGGIQETQYF. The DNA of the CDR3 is TGTGCCAGCAGCTTTCAGGGGGGGATCCAAGAGACCCAGTACTTC.

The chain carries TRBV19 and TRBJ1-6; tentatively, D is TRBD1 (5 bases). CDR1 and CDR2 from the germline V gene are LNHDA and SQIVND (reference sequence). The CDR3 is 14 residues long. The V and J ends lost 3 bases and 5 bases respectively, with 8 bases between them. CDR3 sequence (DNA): TGTGCCAGTAGTATCACAGGTGATAATTCACCCCTCCACTTT. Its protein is CASSITGDNSPLHF.

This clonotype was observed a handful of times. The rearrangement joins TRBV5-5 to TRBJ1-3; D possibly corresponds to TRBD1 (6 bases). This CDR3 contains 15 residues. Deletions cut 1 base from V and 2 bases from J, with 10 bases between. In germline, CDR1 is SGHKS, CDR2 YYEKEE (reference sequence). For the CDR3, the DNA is TGTGCCAGCAGCTTGTTAGGGGGTGCTGGAAACACCATATATTTT. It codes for CASSLLGGAGNTIYF.

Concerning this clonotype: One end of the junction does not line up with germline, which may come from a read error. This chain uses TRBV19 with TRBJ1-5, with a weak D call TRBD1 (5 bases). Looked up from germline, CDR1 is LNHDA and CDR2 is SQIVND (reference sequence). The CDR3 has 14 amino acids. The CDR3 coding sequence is TGTGCCAGTAGTATAAGGTCGTCGAGACAGCTCCAGCATTTT. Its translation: CASSIRSSRQLQHF.

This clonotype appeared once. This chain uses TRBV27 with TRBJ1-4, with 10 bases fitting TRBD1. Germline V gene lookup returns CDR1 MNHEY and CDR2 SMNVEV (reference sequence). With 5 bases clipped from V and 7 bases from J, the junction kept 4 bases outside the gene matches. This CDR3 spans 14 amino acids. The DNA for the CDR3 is TGTGCCAGCAGTATCGGGACAGGGGTTGAAAAACTGTTTTTT. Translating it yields CASSIGTGVEKLFF.

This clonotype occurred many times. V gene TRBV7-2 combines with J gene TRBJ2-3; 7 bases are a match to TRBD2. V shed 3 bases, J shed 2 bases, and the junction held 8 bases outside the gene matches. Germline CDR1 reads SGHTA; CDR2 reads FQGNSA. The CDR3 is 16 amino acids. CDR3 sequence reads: CASSLGGLGLTDTQYF. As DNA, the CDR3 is TGTGCCAGCAGCTTGGGGGGGTTAGGCCTCACAGATACGCAGTATTTT.

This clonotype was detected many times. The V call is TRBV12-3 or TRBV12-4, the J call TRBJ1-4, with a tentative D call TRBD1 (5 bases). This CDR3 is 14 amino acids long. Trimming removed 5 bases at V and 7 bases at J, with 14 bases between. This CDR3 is CASSDSQNGEKLFF. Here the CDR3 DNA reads TGTGCCAGCAGTGACAGTCAGAACGGTGAAAAACTGTTTTTT.

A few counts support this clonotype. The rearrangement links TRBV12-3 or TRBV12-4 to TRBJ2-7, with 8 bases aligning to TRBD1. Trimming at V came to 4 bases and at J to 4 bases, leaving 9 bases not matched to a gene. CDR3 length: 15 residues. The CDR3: CASSSQDRGQYEQYF. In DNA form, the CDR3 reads TGTGCCAGCAGTTCCCAAGACAGGGGTCAATACGAGCAGTACTTC.

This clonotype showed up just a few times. CDR3 nucleotides: TGTGCCAGCTCACACGCGGGAGGGCTTGGAGAGACCCAGTACTTC. It is translated as CASSHAGGLGETQYF. The V call is TRBV18, the J call TRBJ2-5; 9 bases align to TRBD2. CDR1 and CDR2 from the germline V gene are KGHSH and LQKENI. This CDR3 is built from 15 residues. Germline trimming cut 4 bases from V and 4 bases from J; bases unmatched to any gene: 7.

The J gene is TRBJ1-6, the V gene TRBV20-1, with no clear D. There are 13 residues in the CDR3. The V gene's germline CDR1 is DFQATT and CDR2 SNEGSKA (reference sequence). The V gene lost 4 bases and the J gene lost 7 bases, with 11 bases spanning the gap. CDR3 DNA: TGCAGTGCTATGCAGGATCCCAATTCACCCCTCCACTTT. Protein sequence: CSAMQDPNSPLHF.

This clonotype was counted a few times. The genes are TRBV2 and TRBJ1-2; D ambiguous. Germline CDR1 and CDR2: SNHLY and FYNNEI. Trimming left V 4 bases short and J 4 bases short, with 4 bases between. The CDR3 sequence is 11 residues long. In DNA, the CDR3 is TGTGCCAGCAGTGCCAGCTATGGCTACACCTTC. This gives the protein CASSASYGYTF.

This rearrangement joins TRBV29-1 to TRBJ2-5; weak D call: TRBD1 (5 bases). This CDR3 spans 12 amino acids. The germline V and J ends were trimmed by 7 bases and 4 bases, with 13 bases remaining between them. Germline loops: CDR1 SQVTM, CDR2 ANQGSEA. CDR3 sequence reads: CSATEVVETQYF. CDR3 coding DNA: TGCAGCGCGACAGAGGTAGTAGAGACCCAGTACTTC.

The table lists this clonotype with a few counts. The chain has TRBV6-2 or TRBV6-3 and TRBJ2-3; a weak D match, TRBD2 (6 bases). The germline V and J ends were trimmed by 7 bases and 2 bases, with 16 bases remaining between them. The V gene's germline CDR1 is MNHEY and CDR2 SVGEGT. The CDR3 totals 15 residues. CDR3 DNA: TGTGCCAGCAACTCCGGTCTAGCGCACACAGATACGCAGTATTTT. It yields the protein CASNSGLAHTDTQYF.

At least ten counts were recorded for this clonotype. CDR3 amino acids: CASRRQYSWTEAFF. The DNA for the CDR3 is TGTGCCAGCCGAAGACAGTACTCGTGGACTGAAGCTTTCTTT. This chain joins TRBV2 and TRBJ1-1; weak D call: TRBD1 (5 bases). V was pared by 8 bases and J by 5 bases, with 18 bases between. Germline V CDR1 and CDR2: SNHLY, FYNNEI. The CDR3 is made up of 14 amino acids. Combining the CDR3 with reference TRBV2 and TRBJ1-1 gives the whole variable domain EPEVTQTPSHQVTQMGQEVILRCVPISNHLYFYWYRQILGQKVEFLVSFYNNEISEKSEIFDDQFSVERPDGSNFTLKIRSTKLEDSAMYFCASRRQYSWTEAFFGQGTRLTVV.

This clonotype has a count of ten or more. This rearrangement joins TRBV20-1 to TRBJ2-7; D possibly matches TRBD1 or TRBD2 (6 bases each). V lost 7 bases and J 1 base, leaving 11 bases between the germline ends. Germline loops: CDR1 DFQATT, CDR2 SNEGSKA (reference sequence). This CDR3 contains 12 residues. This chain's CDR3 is CSGGDTSYEQYF. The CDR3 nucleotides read TGCAGTGGCGGGGACACGTCCTACGAGCAGTACTTC.

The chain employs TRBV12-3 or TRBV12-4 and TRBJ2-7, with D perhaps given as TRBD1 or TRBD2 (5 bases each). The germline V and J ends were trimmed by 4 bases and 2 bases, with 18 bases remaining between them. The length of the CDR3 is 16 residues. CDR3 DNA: TGTGCCAGCAGTTCCACATTCGGGACGGTAACCTACGAGCAGTACTTC. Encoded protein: CASSSTFGTVTYEQYF.

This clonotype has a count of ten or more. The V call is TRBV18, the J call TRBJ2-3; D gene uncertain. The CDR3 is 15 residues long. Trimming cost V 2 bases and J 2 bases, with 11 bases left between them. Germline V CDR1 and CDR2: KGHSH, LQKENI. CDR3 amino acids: CASSPSSRDTDTQYF. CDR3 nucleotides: TGTGCCAGCTCACCAAGTTCAAGAGACACAGATACGCAGTATTTT.

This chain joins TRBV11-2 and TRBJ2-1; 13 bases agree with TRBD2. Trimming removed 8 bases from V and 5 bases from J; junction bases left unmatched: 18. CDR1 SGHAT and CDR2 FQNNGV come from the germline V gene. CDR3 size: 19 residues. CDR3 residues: CASGYPPTGTSGANNEQFF. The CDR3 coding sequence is TGTGCCAGCGGATACCCCCCTACCGGGACTAGCGGGGCGAACAATGAGCAGTTCTTC.

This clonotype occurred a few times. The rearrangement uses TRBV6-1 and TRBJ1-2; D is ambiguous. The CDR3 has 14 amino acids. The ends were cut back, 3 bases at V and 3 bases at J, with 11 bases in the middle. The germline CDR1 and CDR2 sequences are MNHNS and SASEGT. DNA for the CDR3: TGTGCCAGCAGTGACAGCCCCCAGTACTATGGCTACACCTTC. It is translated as CASSDSPQYYGYTF.